This record covers a single T cell receptor beta chain. Germline loops: CDR1 LNHDA, CDR2 SQIVND (reference sequence). Trimming removed 7 bases from V and 2 bases from J, with 10 bases in between. The CDR3 length is 13 residues. The sample is drawn from a study of T cell changes during pregnancy in multiple sclerosis. Repertoires were generated with immunoSEQ multiplex PCR, while TCRdb's copy carries only in-frame clones and drops some. The table has about 69,000 clones, 91% seen once. This material consisted of CD4+ T cells from peripheral blood mononuclear cells, taken in the third trimester of pregnancy. This chain links TRBV19 with TRBJ2-3, with D maybe TRBD2 (5 bases). The clonotype originates from a female donor in good health, enrolled as a control in a pregnancy study. CDR3 amino acids: CASTPGNTDTQYF. Here the CDR3 DNA reads TGTGCCAGTACCCCGGGGAACACAGATACGCAGTATTTT.